These T cell receptor beta chains were read from a single sample in a study of CD8+ T cells in alopecia areata. Sequenced by immunoSEQ multiplex PCR; TCRdb stores in-frame clones only, minus some. The repertoire has 110,000 to 150,000 clones, about half of them found once; the top ten carry more than 0.95%. Sequencing was performed on CD4+ T cells sorted from blood, taken at week 0. The receptors come from a human donor with alopecia areata. CDR3s leave out the opening cysteine and the closing phenylalanine or tryptophan.

v_gene	len	CDR3aa
TRBV27	12	ASSSAGTGNGYT
TRBV28	11	ASSLQGVYGYT
TRBV19	9	ASSPGETQY
TRBV7-9	12	ASSLSLDRQTQY
TRBV30	11	AWSGGILETQY
TRBV7-2	13	ASRPGTGGLGEQY
TRBV29-1	14	SVEAGREGPPDTQY
TRBV29-1	12	SVTFNVANTEAF
TRBV27	12	ASNPSGMSDTQY
TRBV4-1	15	ASSLRSGTGGADTQY
TRBV29-1	13	SSYISTGLNTEAF
TRBV10-3	12	AIRGGTEVYEQY
TRBV4-1	14	ASSRENGGANYGYT
TRBV29-1	11	SVGAGGPYEQY
TRBV19	15	ASTPIAGGPNTGELF
TRBV9	13	ASSPSGEGNYGYT
TRBV29-1	11	SVGQDFNQPQH
TRBV6-1	11	ASSVEAANGYT
TRBV5-1	13	ASSPGQGTYNEQF
TRBV30	16	AWRDTPGQGSSLYGYT
TRBV27	11	ASRLSKNYGYT
TRBV30	13	AWTATWVVGQPQH
TRBV30	13	ASEGLLSGTDTQY
TRBV29-1	14	SVPGGDSWYQETQY
TRBV2	13	ASTWLGTPYNEQF
TRBV5-1	14	ASSLALGSSGNTIY
TRBV30	14	AWSAWAGDDTGELF